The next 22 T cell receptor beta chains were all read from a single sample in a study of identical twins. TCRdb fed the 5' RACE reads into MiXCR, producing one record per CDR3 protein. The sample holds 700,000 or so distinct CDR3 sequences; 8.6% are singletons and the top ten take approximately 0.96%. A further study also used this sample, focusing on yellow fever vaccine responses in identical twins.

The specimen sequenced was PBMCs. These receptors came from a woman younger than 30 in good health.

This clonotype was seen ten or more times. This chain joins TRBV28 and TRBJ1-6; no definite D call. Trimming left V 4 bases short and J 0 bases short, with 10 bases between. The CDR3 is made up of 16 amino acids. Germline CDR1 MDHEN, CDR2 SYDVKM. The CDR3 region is CASSSRLDSYNSPLHF. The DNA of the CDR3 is TGTGCCAGCAGTTCACGACTGGACTCCTATAATTCACCCCTCCACTTT.

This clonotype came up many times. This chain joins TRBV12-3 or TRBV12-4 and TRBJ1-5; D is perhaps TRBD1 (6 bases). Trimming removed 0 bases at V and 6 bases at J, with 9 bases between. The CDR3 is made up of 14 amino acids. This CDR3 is CASSLARRGQPQHF. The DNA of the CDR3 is TGTGCCAGCAGTTTAGCGCGCAGGGGTCAGCCCCAGCATTTT.

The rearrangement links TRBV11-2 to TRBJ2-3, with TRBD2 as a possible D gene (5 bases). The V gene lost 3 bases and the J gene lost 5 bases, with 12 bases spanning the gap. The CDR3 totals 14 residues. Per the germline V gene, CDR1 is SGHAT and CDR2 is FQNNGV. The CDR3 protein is CASSFLPGEDTQYF. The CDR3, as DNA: TGTGCCAGCAGCTTCCTCCCCGGGGAAGATACGCAGTATTTT. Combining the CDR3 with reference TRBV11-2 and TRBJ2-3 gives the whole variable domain EAGVAQSPRYKIIEKRQSVAFWCNPISGHATLYWYQQILGQGPKLLIQFQNNGVVDDSQLPKDRFSAERLKGVDSTLKIQPAKLEDSAVYLCASSFLPGEDTQYFGPGTRLTVL.

The CDR3 protein is CASSLHREAPNEKLFF. Written as DNA, the CDR3 is TGCGCCAGCAGCTTGCACAGGGAGGCCCCTAATGAAAAACTGTTTTTT. The rearrangement joins TRBV5-1 to TRBJ1-4; D might be TRBD1 (6 bases). The V end lost 1 base, the J end lost 3 bases, and 13 bases lay between the germline ends. Germline loops: CDR1 SGHRS, CDR2 YFSETQ. This CDR3 has 16 residues.

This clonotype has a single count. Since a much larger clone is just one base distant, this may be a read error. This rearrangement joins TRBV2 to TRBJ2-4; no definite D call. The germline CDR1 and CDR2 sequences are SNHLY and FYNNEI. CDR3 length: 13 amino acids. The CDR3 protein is CASSDGVAGIHYF. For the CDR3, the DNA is TGTGCCAGCAGTGATGGAGTAGCAGGAATTCACTACTTC. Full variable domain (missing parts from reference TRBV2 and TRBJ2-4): EPEVTQTPSHQVTQMGQEVILRCVPISNHLYFYWYRQILGQKVEFLVSFYNNEISEKSEIFDDQFSVERPDGSNFTLKIRSTKLEDSAMYFCASSDGVAGIHYFGAGTRLSVL.

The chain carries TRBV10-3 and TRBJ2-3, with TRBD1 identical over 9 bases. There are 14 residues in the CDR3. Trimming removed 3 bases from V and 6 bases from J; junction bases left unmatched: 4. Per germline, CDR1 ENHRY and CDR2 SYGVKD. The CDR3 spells CAISDRDRDDTQYF. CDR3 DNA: TGTGCCATCAGTGATAGGGACAGGGACGATACGCAGTATTTT.

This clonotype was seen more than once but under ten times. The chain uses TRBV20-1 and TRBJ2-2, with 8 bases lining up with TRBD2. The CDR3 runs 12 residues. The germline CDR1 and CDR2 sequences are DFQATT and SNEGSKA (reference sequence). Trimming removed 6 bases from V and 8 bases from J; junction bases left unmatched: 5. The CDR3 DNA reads TGCAGTGCCAAAAGCGGGAGTGGGGAGCTGTTTTTT. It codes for CSAKSGSGELFF.

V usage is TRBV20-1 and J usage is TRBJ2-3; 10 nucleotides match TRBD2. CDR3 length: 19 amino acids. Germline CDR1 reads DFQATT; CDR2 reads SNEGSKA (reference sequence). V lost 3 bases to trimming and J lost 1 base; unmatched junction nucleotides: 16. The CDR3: CSARDPGSSGSKGTDTQYF. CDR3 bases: TGCAGTGCTAGGGATCCGGGCTCTAGCGGGAGCAAGGGCACAGATACGCAGTATTTT.

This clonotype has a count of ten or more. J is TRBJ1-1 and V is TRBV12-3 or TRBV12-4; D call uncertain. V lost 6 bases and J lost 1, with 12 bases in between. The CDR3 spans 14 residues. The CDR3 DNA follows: TGTGCCAGCAGGCCCAATTGGGGGAACACTGAAGCTTTCTTT. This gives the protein CASRPNWGNTEAFF.

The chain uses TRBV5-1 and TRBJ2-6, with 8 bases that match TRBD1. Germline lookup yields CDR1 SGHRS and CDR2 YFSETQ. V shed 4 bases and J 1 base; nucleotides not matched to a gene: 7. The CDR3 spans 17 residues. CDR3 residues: CASSGDRGNSGANVLTF. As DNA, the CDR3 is TGCGCCAGCAGCGGAGACAGGGGAAATTCTGGGGCCAACGTCCTGACTTTC.

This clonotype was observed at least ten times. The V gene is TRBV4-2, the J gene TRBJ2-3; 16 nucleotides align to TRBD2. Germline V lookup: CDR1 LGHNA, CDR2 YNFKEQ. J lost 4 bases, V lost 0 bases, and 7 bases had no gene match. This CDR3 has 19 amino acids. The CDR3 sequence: CASSQDGTSGRAVADTQYF. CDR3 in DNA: TGTGCCAGCAGCCAAGATGGGACTAGCGGGAGGGCCGTGGCAGATACGCAGTATTTT.

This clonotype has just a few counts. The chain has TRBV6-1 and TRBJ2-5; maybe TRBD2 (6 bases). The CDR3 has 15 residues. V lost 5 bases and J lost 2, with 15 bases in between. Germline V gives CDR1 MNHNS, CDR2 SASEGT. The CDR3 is CASSPRDSIQETQYF. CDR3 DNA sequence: TGTGCCAGCAGTCCCCGGGACTCTATACAAGAGACCCAGTACTTC.

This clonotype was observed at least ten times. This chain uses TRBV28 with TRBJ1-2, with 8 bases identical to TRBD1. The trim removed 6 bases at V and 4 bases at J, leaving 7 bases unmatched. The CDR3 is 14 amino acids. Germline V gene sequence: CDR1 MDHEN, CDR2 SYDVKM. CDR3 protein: CASRVTGDPYGYTF. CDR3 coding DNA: TGTGCCAGCAGGGTGACAGGGGACCCCTATGGCTACACCTTC.

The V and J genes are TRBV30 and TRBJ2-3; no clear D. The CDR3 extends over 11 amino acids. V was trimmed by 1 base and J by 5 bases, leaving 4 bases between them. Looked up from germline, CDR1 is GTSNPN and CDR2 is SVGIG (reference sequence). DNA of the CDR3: TGTGCCTGGAGTGCCCAAGATACGCAGTATTTT. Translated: CAWSAQDTQYF.

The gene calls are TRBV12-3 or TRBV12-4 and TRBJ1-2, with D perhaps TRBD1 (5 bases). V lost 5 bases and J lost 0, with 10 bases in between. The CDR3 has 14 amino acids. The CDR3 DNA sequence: TGTGCCAGCAGTGGGGGAACGGCTAACTATGGCTACACCTTC. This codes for CASSGGTANYGYTF.

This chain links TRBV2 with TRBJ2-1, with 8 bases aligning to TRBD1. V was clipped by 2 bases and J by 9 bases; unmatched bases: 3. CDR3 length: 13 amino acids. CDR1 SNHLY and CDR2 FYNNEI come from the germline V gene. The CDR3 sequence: CASSEQGAGEQFF. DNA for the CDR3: TGTGCCAGCAGTGAACAGGGGGCGGGTGAGCAGTTCTTC.

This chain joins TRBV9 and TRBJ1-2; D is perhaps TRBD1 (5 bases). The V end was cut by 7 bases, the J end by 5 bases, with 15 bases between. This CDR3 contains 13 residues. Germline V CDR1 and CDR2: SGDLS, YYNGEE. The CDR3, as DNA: TGTGCCAGCCGGAATCAAGAGGGGTATGGCTACACCTTC. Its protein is CASRNQEGYGYTF.

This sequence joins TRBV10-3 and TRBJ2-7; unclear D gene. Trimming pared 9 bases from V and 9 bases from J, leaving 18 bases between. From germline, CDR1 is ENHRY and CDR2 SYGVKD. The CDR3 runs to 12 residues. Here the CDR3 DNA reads TGTGCCATATCCGCTGCTCCGTCAGTGCAGTACTTC. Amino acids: CAISAAPSVQYF.

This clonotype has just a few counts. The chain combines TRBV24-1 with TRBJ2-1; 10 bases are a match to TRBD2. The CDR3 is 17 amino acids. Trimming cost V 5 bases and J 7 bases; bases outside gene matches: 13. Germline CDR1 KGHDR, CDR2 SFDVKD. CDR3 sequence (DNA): TGTGCCACCAGTGGTCCCCCCGGGGGACTAGCGAGGAATGAGCAGTTCTTC. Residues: CATSGPPGGLARNEQFF.

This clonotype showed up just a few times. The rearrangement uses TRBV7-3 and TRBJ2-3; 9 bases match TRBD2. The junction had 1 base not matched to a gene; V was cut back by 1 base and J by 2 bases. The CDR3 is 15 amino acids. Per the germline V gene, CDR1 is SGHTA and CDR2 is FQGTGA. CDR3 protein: CASSLRTSDTDTQYF. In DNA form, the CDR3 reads TGTGCCAGCAGCTTAAGGACTAGCGACACAGATACGCAGTATTTT.

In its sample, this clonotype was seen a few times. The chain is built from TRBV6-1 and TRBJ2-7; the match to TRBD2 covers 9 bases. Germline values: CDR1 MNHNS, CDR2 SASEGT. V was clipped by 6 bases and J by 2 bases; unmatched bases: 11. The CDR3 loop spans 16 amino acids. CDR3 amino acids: CASSQREVYLAYEQYF. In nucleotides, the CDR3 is TGTGCCAGCAGCCAGCGGGAGGTCTATTTGGCCTACGAGCAGTACTTC.

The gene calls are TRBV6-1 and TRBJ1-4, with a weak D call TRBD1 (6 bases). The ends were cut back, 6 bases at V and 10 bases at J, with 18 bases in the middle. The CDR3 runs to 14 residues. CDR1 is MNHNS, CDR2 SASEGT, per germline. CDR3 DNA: TGTGCCAGCAGCACTTCAGGGGTTCAGGGAAAACTGTTTTTT. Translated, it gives CASSTSGVQGKLFF.